Reported below is one TCR beta chain. The sample's treatment: roughly 18 received Ad26.COV2.S at low or high dose, single or two shots; 5 received placebo; per-sample allocation not given. Specimens were obtained on day 63 following the first vaccine or placebo injection. Donation was by an adult aged 18-55 years who was in Boston. Vaccine was an Ad26 vector expressing Wuhan-strain SARS-CoV-2 spike. This entry comes from a study of Ad26.COV2.S vaccination and SARS-CoV-2 variants. The assay was immunoSEQ multiplex PCR, and TCRdb's table has in-frame clones only and misses some. The table includes about 420,000 clones, roughly 90% detected once. The CDR3 loop spans 17 amino acids. Germline CDR1 is LNHDA and CDR2 is SQIVND (reference sequence). With V trimmed by 6 bases and J by 4 bases, 14 bases remained unmatched.

The TCR originated in a person aged 18-60 years who received the Ad26.COV2.S COVID-19 vaccine or a placebo. The material was peripheral blood, obtained in a trial of Ad26.COV2.S vaccine versus placebo. The chain is built from TRBV19 and TRBJ1-3, with 8 nucleotides matching TRBD1. The CDR3 DNA reads TGTGCCAGTAGACGATGGACAGGGCAGGTTGACGGAAACACCATATATTTT. It yields the protein CASRRWTGQVDGNTIYF.